Presented here are 14 T cell receptor beta chains from one specimen sequenced in a study of OX40 agonist ivuxolimab in advanced cancers. The library relied on the immunoSEQ multiplex PCR assay. TCRdb retrieved this table from immuneACCESS and kept in-frame rearrangements only. Not all clones are present; in checked studies, unresolved V genes account for under half, and no reason is known for the remainder. The sample profile shows approximately 46,000 clones; about 80% of them were found once. The ten largest clones capture about 3.8% of the sample. The source was CD4+ or CD8+ T cells sorted from blood, collected in a trial of the OX40 agonist ivuxolimab. The receptor source for this set is an adult with an advanced solid tumor such as melanoma, head and neck, liver or kidney cancer.

The chain combines TRBV9 with TRBJ2-5; 7 nucleotides line up with TRBD2. The CDR3 runs to 14 residues. V was clipped by 5 bases and J by 5 bases; unmatched bases: 9. Per the germline V gene, CDR1 is SGDLS and CDR2 is YYNGEE. The CDR3 nucleotides read TGTGCCAGCAGTTACGGCGGGAGCGTTGAGACCCAGTACTTC. It encodes CASSYGGSVETQYF.

This chain connects TRBV19 to TRBJ1-2, with TRBD1 as a possible D gene (5 bases). CDR1 and CDR2 from the germline V gene are LNHDA and SQIVND (reference sequence). The length of the CDR3 is 15 residues. The germline V and J ends were trimmed by 0 bases and 2 bases, with 10 bases remaining between them. The CDR3 coding sequence is TGTGCCAGTAGTATAGACGGCAGGGTGAACTATGGCTACACCTTC. It encodes CASSIDGRVNYGYTF.

The rearrangement joins TRBV27 to TRBJ2-6; D call uncertain. CDR3 length: 14 residues. V was trimmed by 5 bases and J by 1 base, leaving 6 bases between them. The V gene's germline CDR1 is MNHEY and CDR2 SMNVEV (reference sequence). The CDR3 sequence: CASSPLSGANVLTF. DNA for the CDR3: TGTGCCAGCAGTCCCCTTTCTGGGGCCAACGTCCTGACTTTC.

This clone has a single count. The rearrangement uses TRBV5-1 and TRBJ1-1; D may be TRBD1 (6 bases). The V gene lost 0 bases and the J gene lost 3 bases, with 12 bases spanning the gap. This CDR3 is 15 amino acids long. Germline V CDR1 and CDR2: SGHRS, YFSETQ. DNA for the CDR3: TGCGCCAGCAGCTTGGTAGGGGGAGGGGACACTGAAGCTTTCTTT. Translating it yields CASSLVGGGDTEAFF.

This chain uses TRBV4-3 with TRBJ2-6; D unresolved. The CDR3 is made up of 17 amino acids. The germline V gene encodes CDR1 LGHNA and CDR2 YSLEER. V was clipped by 0 bases and J by 4 bases, with 13 bases between them. The CDR3 loop is CASSQEPPGSGANVLTF. The DNA of the CDR3 is TGCGCCAGCAGCCAAGAACCCCCAGGTTCGGGGGCCAACGTCCTGACTTTC.

The genes are TRBV7-2 and TRBJ1-5, with D unclear. This CDR3 region has 13 residues. Trimming shortened V by 2 bases and J by 3 bases, and 5 bases separated the two germline ends. CDR1 and CDR2 (germline): SGHTA, FQGNSA. The CDR3 protein is CASSLIPNQPQHF. The CDR3 DNA reads as TGTGCCAGCAGCTTAATCCCCAATCAGCCCCAGCATTTT.

This clone ranks as medium-sized. The rearrangement links TRBV5-5 to TRBJ2-7; possible D gene TRBD1, 6 bases. Germline lookup yields CDR1 SGHKS and CDR2 YYEKEE (reference sequence). Trimming took 0 bases from V and 9 from J, leaving 19 bases between them. The CDR3 covers 15 residues. CDR3 DNA: TGTGCCAGCAGCTTGGCGGAAGGGACAACGGTCGGGCAGTACTTC. Translated, it gives CASSLAEGTTVGQYF.

This clone was detected once. CDR3 nucleotide sequence: TGTGCCAGCAAAGGGGACTATCAAGAGACCCAGTACTTC. Protein product: CASKGDYQETQYF. The chain joins TRBV10-3 to TRBJ2-5; TRBD2 agrees at 7 bases. CDR1 and CDR2 (germline): ENHRY, SYGVKD. This CDR3 is built from 13 residues. J was trimmed by 2 bases and V by 10 bases; bases with no gene match: 7.

J is TRBJ2-1 and V is TRBV14; 8 nucleotides agree with TRBD2. Germline V gene data show CDR1 as SGHDN and CDR2 as FVKESK. This CDR3 has 15 residues. Trimming at V came to 4 bases and at J to 7 bases, leaving 9 bases not matched to a gene. The CDR3 DNA reads TGTGCCAGCAGCCGCTGGCGGGGGGATAGGAATGAGCAGTTCTTC. It specifies CASSRWRGDRNEQFF.

This clone was counted a few times. V and J are TRBV5-1 and TRBJ2-1, with 9 bases lining up with TRBD1. The germline V gene has CDR1 SGHRS and CDR2 YFSETQ. CDR3 size: 16 residues. The junction had 8 bases not matched to a gene; V was cut back by 7 bases and J by 0 bases. The CDR3 DNA is TGCGCCAGCCGACATACGACAGGGGGCTCCTACAATGAGCAGTTCTTC. This encodes CASRHTTGGSYNEQFF.

V gene TRBV6-6 combines with J gene TRBJ2-3, with TRBD2 identical over 13 bases. J lost 5 bases, V lost 10 bases, and 9 bases had no gene match. CDR1 MNHNY and CDR2 SVGAGI come from the germline V gene (reference sequence). The CDR3 contains 15 residues. The CDR3 bases are TGTGCCACCAGGGGACTAGCGGGAAATGTAGATACGCAGTATTTT. Residues: CATRGLAGNVDTQYF.

J is TRBJ1-5 and V is TRBV5-8, with unresolved D. Germline V gene data show CDR1 as SGHTS and CDR2 as YDEGEE. V was pared by 3 bases and J by 4 bases, with 14 bases between. This CDR3 comprises 15 residues. CDR3 DNA sequence: TGTGCCAGCAGCTATGTCCGGGAACGAAATCAGCCCCAGCATTTT. Its protein is CASSYVRERNQPQHF.

This clone has a handful of counts. The V and J genes are TRBV21-1 and TRBJ2-2; the table's TRBD2 call for D was not verified on the DNA. TRBV21-1 is marked as a pseudogene. The CDR3 is made up of 15 amino acids. CDR3 DNA: TGTGCCAGCAGCAAAGGGGGCGGGGGAGCCGGGGAGCTGTTTTTT. Amino acid sequence: CASSKGGGGAGELFF.

The chain has TRBV25-1 and TRBJ2-5; D may be TRBD2 (6 bases). V was clipped by 1 base and J by 2 bases, with 11 bases between them. The germline V gene encodes CDR1 MGHDK and CDR2 SYGVNS. The CDR3 contains 15 residues. The CDR3 coding sequence is TGTGCCAGCAGTGAATTTACTAGCCTACAAGAGACCCAGTACTTC. This sequence encodes CASSEFTSLQETQYF.